The 6 T cell receptor beta chains below were found in one sample sequenced in a study of cytomegalovirus exposure and HLA in healthy donors. The PCR had 60 Vbeta and 13 Jbeta primers. Assay used: immunoSEQ multiplex PCR; TCRdb lists only in-frame clones, some missing. The data contain approximately 160,000 clones, about four fifths of them singletons. Specimen: PBMCs. These receptors were collected from a male donor in good health and CMV-seropositive.

This clone has a single count. The chain couples TRBV20-1 to TRBJ2-7, with a tentative D call TRBD1 (6 bases). Per the germline V gene, CDR1 is DFQATT and CDR2 is SNEGSKA (reference sequence). The CDR3 spans 11 residues. Trimming pared 5 bases from V and 2 bases from J, leaving 7 bases between. In DNA, the CDR3 is TGCAGTGCTTGGGACACCTACGAGCAGTACTTC. It codes for CSAWDTYEQYF.

The chain links TRBV9 to TRBJ2-3, with 8 positions matching TRBD2. V was pared by 3 bases and J by 2 bases, with 8 bases of the junction left unmatched. The CDR3 contains 16 residues. Germline-derived CDR1 and CDR2 are SGDLS and YYNGEE. CDR3 nucleotide sequence: TGTGCCAGCAGCGCCTCTGGCGGGGGGACCACAGATACGCAGTATTTT. Translation: CASSASGGGTTDTQYF.

A single count supports this clone. The chain combines TRBV21-1 with TRBJ1-4. TRBV21-1 is a pseudogene locus. CDR3 size: 10 residues. This CDR3 is CARGSEKLFF. In DNA form, the CDR3 reads TGTGCCAGGGGGAGCGAAAAACTGTTTTTT.

The chain combines TRBV27 with TRBJ1-1; a weak D match, TRBD1 (6 bases). The CDR3 loop spans 15 amino acids. V was cut by 3 bases and J by 4 bases, with 15 bases left in between. Germline CDR1 reads MNHEY; CDR2 reads SMNVEV (reference sequence). CDR3 sequence reads: CASSFSQGWATEAFF. CDR3 DNA: TGTGCCAGCAGTTTCTCACAGGGATGGGCCACTGAAGCTTTCTTT.

This clone appeared a few times. The V call is TRBV6-1, the J call TRBJ1-3; D possibly corresponds to TRBD1 (6 bases). This CDR3 is 15 amino acids long. Deletions cut 10 bases from V and 4 bases from J, with 20 bases between. Germline CDR1 and CDR2: MNHNS and SASEGT. The CDR3 DNA reads as TGTGCCACCGTCGACAGGACCCTGGTGGGAAACACCATATATTTT. Its translation is CATVDRTLVGNTIYF.

This clone has only one observation. The rearrangement links TRBV30 to TRBJ1-1; possible D gene TRBD1, 5 bases. The V gene lost 2 bases and the J gene lost 0 bases, with 13 bases spanning the gap. The CDR3 totals 15 residues. Germline loops: CDR1 GTSNPN, CDR2 SVGIG (reference sequence). CDR3 bases: TGTGCCTGGAGTCGGGGGAGGCCCCTGAACACTGAAGCTTTCTTT. Translated: CAWSRGRPLNTEAFF.